One sample yielded the 27 T cell receptor beta chains listed below, sequenced in a study of shared clonotypes between healthy human individuals. The assay was immunoSEQ multiplex PCR, and TCRdb's table has in-frame clones only and misses some. The profile shows roughly 1,500,000 clones, roughly 98% of them singletons. The sequenced sample consisted of naive CD4+ T cells sorted from blood. Specified subset: CD45RA+ positively selected. The receptors originated from a young man in good health.

As for this clone: Other DNA sequences in this specimen translate into the identical CDR3. The chain uses TRBV7-2 and TRBJ2-1; D uncertain. Germline V gene data show CDR1 as SGHTA and CDR2 as FQGNSA. V lost 0 bases and J 10 bases, leaving 7 bases between the germline ends. The CDR3 has 12 amino acids. DNA for the CDR3: TGTGCCAGCAGCTTAGCGGGTGGGGAGCAGTTCTTC. It codes for CASSLAGGEQFF.

The chain recombines TRBV7-6 with TRBJ2-1; 14 bases line up with TRBD2. Per germline, CDR1 SGHVS and CDR2 FNYEAQ. The CDR3 contains 16 residues. With 1 base clipped from V and 7 bases from J, the junction kept 3 bases outside the gene matches. The DNA of the CDR3 is TGTGCCAGCAGCTTAGAGGGACTAGCGGGAGTGAATGAGCAGTTCTTC. Residues: CASSLEGLAGVNEQFF.

This chain's CDR3 is CASGQTGSNEKLFF. The DNA for the CDR3 is TGTGCCAGCGGGCAGACAGGGTCTAATGAAAAACTGTTTTTT. The chain is built from TRBV7-9 and TRBJ1-4; 7 bases are a match to TRBD1. Germline loops: CDR1 SEHNR, CDR2 FQNEAQ (reference sequence). The CDR3 has 14 amino acids. V lost 8 bases, J lost 3 bases, and 6 bases stayed unmatched.

The rearrangement uses TRBV5-1 and TRBJ2-5, with TRBD1 matching 8 bases. The V gene end was trimmed by 0 bases and the J gene end by 4 bases; junction bases not matched to a gene: 8. Germline V gene lookup returns CDR1 SGHRS and CDR2 YFSETQ. This CDR3 spans 16 amino acids. This CDR3 is CASSLGPGGAGETQYF. The DNA of the CDR3 is TGCGCCAGCAGCTTGGGGCCAGGGGGCGCGGGAGAGACCCAGTACTTC.

The chain links TRBV4-3 to TRBJ1-2; possibly TRBD1 for D (5 bases). The CDR3 consists of 14 residues. Germline CDR1 is LGHNA and CDR2 is YSLEER. V lost 0 bases and J lost 8, with 13 bases in between. CDR3 nucleotide sequence: TGCGCCAGCAGCCAAGACTTTGTGGGGCAGGGCTACACCTTC. Translating it yields CASSQDFVGQGYTF.

Notes on this clone: This sample includes further DNA sequences coding for the same CDR3. The V call is TRBV7-2, the J call TRBJ1-5; no firm D call. The CDR3 length is 12 residues. From germline, CDR1 is SGHTA and CDR2 FQGNSA. V was cut by 3 bases and J by 1 base, with 1 base left in between. CDR3 sequence (DNA): TGTGCCAGCAGCTTCAGCAATCAGCCCCAGCATTTT. Its translation is CASSFSNQPQHF.

V usage is TRBV4-2 and J usage is TRBJ2-5; TRBD1 matches 7 bases. CDR3 length equals 14 residues. Looked up from germline, CDR1 is LGHNA and CDR2 is YNFKEQ. V lost 1 base and J lost 2; bases outside the gene matches: 1. CDR3 in DNA: TGTGCCAGCAGCCAAGGGGGACAGCAAGAGACCCAGTACTTC. Amino acids: CASSQGGQQETQYF.

On this clone: Different DNA sequences within this sample yield the same CDR3. This chain links TRBV2 with TRBJ2-3; no clear D. From germline, CDR1 is SNHLY and CDR2 FYNNEI. This CDR3 is built from 11 residues. V was cut by 5 bases and J by 3 bases, with 3 bases left in between. The CDR3 spells CASSRTDTQYF. The DNA for the CDR3 is TGTGCCAGCAGTCGTACAGATACGCAGTATTTT.

The V and J genes are TRBV7-9 and TRBJ2-1; tentative D call: TRBD1 (6 bases). Germline V gene sequence: CDR1 SEHNR, CDR2 FQNEAQ (reference sequence). Trimming took off 4 bases at V and 6 bases at J, with 10 bases between the two ends. CDR3 length equals 13 residues. The CDR3 loop reads CASSWSRGNEQFF. In DNA form, the CDR3 reads TGTGCCAGCAGCTGGTCCAGGGGCAATGAGCAGTTCTTC.

This chain links TRBV9 with TRBJ2-3; 8 bases are a match to TRBD2. The CDR3 covers 17 residues. The junction had 10 bases not matched to a gene; V was cut back by 0 bases and J by 4 bases. Germline CDR1 and CDR2: SGDLS and YYNGEE. The CDR3 nucleotides read TGTGCCAGCAGCGTAGTAGTAAGCGGGGGCCACCCAGATACGCAGTATTTT. This sequence encodes CASSVVVSGGHPDTQYF.

This clone appeared a single time. The V gene is TRBV27, the J gene TRBJ2-2; D is perhaps TRBD2 (5 bases). Germline lookup yields CDR1 MNHEY and CDR2 SMNVEV (reference sequence). The germline V and J ends were trimmed by 1 base and 0 bases, with 9 bases remaining between them. The CDR3 loop spans 16 amino acids. Here the CDR3 reads CASSLLTGTNTGELFF. Here the CDR3 DNA reads TGTGCCAGCAGTTTATTGACCGGGACGAACACCGGGGAGCTGTTTTTT.

Here the CDR3 DNA reads TGTGCCTGGAGTGCATCTGCGACTAGCGGAATCGGCAGAGCACCATACAATGAGCAGTTCTTC. Its protein product is CAWSASATSGIGRAPYNEQFF. The gene calls are TRBV30 and TRBJ2-1, with TRBD2 matching 9 bases. The CDR3 runs to 21 residues. Looked up from germline, CDR1 is GTSNPN and CDR2 is SVGIG (reference sequence). Trimming cost V 1 base and J 4 bases; bases outside gene matches: 23.

This clone was seen just once. This sample also contains other DNA sequences that code for the same CDR3. This chain links TRBV7-8 with TRBJ1-5; D is possibly TRBD1 (5 bases). The CDR3 is 14 residues long. Germline V gene data show CDR1 as SGHVS and CDR2 as FQNEAQ. The V end was cut by 2 bases, the J end by 2 bases, with 7 bases between. In nucleotides, the CDR3 is TGTGCCAGCAGCTTAACGGGGGGCAATCAGCCCCAGCATTTT. This sequence encodes CASSLTGGNQPQHF. The full variable domain, in which reference TRBV7-8 and TRBJ1-5 provide the parts outside the CDR3, is GAGVSQSPRYKVAKRGQDVALRCDPISGHVSLFWYQQALGQGPEFLTYFQNEAQLDKSGLPSDRFFAERPEGSVSTLKIQRTQQEDSAVYLCASSLTGGNQPQHFGDGTRLSIL.

The V call is TRBV7-9, the J call TRBJ1-5; D unclear. Germline lookup yields CDR1 SEHNR and CDR2 FQNEAQ (reference sequence). There are 15 residues in the CDR3. The germline V and J ends were trimmed by 5 bases and 9 bases, with 20 bases remaining between them. The CDR3 region has the DNA TGTGCCAGCAGCCCCCCTGGGCATTCGGGGAGGCCCCAGCATTTT. Translation: CASSPPGHSGRPQHF.

The chain is built from TRBV28 and TRBJ2-7; D unclear. Trimming stripped 3 bases from V and 1 base from J, with 4 bases between. The CDR3 length is 12 residues. The germline CDR1 and CDR2 sequences are MDHEN and SYDVKM. The CDR3 DNA is TGTGCCAGCAGTTTTATGTCCTACGAGCAGTACTTC. It yields the protein CASSFMSYEQYF.

The chain employs TRBV10-3 and TRBJ1-5; TRBD1 agrees at 10 bases. With 6 bases clipped from V and 5 bases from J, the junction kept 7 bases outside the gene matches. Germline CDR1 is ENHRY and CDR2 is SYGVKD. The CDR3 loop spans 15 amino acids. CDR3 sequence reads: CAISPGTGDHQPQHF. For the CDR3, the DNA is TGTGCCATCAGCCCCGGGACAGGGGATCATCAGCCCCAGCATTTT.

The rearrangement links TRBV6-6 to TRBJ1-5; D perhaps matches TRBD1 (6 bases). Germline V gives CDR1 MNHNY, CDR2 SVGAGI (reference sequence). CDR3 length: 14 amino acids. The V gene lost 3 bases and the J gene lost 7 bases, with 13 bases spanning the gap. The CDR3 coding sequence is TGTGCCAGCAGTTATCAAGAACAGGGCCAGCCCCAGCATTTT. Amino acids: CASSYQEQGQPQHF.

The CDR3 nucleotides are TGTGCCAGCAGCTTCCGGGGGGCCTATAGCAATCAGCCCCAGCATTTT. This gives the protein CASSFRGAYSNQPQHF. The chain links TRBV2 to TRBJ1-5; a weak D match, TRBD1 (6 bases). The germline V gene has CDR1 SNHLY and CDR2 FYNNEI. Trimming left V 6 bases short and J 0 bases short, with 15 bases between. The length of the CDR3 is 16 residues. The entire variable domain, with the rest obtained from reference TRBV2 and TRBJ1-5, is as follows: EPEVTQTPSHQVTQMGQEVILRCVPISNHLYFYWYRQILGQKVEFLVSFYNNEISEKSEIFDDQFSVERPDGSNFTLKIRSTKLEDSAMYFCASSFRGAYSNQPQHFGDGTRLSIL.

The chain is built from TRBV6-6 and TRBJ1-2; D gene ambiguous. In germline, CDR1 is MNHNY, CDR2 SVGAGI (reference sequence). With 2 bases removed from V and 6 bases from J, the gap between germline ends came to 7 bases. CDR3 length: 12 amino acids. The CDR3 DNA reads TGTGCCAGCAGTTACGAGGCAGATGGCTACACCTTC. It codes for CASSYEADGYTF.

As regards this clone: The junction shows a germline mismatch at one end, possibly a read error. The rearrangement links TRBV15 to TRBJ2-5; D ambiguous. The CDR3 extends over 13 amino acids. The germline gives CDR1 LNHNV, CDR2 YYDKDF (reference sequence). The CDR3 DNA follows: TGTGCCACCAGCCAAAGAGGTGGTGAGATCCAGTACTTC. Amino acid sequence: CATSQRGGEIQYF.

The chain links TRBV14 to TRBJ2-2; D perhaps matches TRBD1 (5 bases). This CDR3 has 17 amino acids. Trimming cost V 0 bases and J 8 bases, with 19 bases left between them. Germline CDR1 reads SGHDN; CDR2 reads FVKESK. The CDR3 loop is CASSQDPGSGALGELFF. In nucleotides, the CDR3 is TGTGCCAGCAGCCAAGACCCCGGCAGTGGGGCTTTAGGGGAGCTGTTTTTT.

This clone was seen just once. Other DNA sequences of this sample code for an identical CDR3. The genes are TRBV5-1 and TRBJ2-2, with D uncertain. Germline V gene lookup returns CDR1 SGHRS and CDR2 YFSETQ. CDR3 length equals 15 residues. V was cut by 0 bases and J by 2 bases, with 8 bases left in between. The CDR3 DNA follows: TGCGCCAGCAGCTTGGCCCAGGCAAACACCGGGGAGCTGTTTTTT. Amino acid sequence: CASSLAQANTGELFF.

The chain links TRBV5-1 to TRBJ2-1, with D possibly TRBD1 on 6 matching bases. The V and J ends lost 4 bases and 0 bases respectively, with 11 bases between them. This CDR3 region has 15 residues. Germline lookup yields CDR1 SGHRS and CDR2 YFSETQ. The CDR3 sequence: CASSIGQISYNEQFF. CDR3 bases: TGCGCCAGCAGCATCGGACAGATCTCCTACAATGAGCAGTTCTTC.

V gene TRBV9 combines with J gene TRBJ2-2, with D uncertain. CDR1 is SGDLS, CDR2 YYNGEE, per germline. V was cut by 0 bases and J by 7 bases, with 10 bases left in between. The CDR3 has 14 residues. CDR3 nucleotides: TGTGCCAGCAGCGTAGTTTCCGGTGGCGGGGAGCTGTTTTTT. Translation: CASSVVSGGGELFF.

This clone appeared a single time. The genes are TRBV18 and TRBJ1-2; 8 bases align to TRBD1. Germline V gives CDR1 KGHSH, CDR2 LQKENI. The CDR3 length is 14 residues. Germline trimming cut 8 bases from V and 2 bases from J; bases unmatched to any gene: 7. CDR3 nucleotide sequence: TGTGCCAGCCTCACAGGGGGTAGCAACTATGGCTACACCTTC. This sequence encodes CASLTGGSNYGYTF.

The rearrangement links TRBV5-1 to TRBJ2-1; 14 bases line up with TRBD2. The CDR3 spans 15 residues. V lost 4 bases and J lost 6; bases outside the gene matches: 3. CDR1 and CDR2 (germline): SGHRS, YFSETQ. CDR3 amino acids: CASSAGTSGSNEQFF. DNA of the CDR3: TGCGCCAGCAGCGCAGGGACTAGCGGGAGCAATGAGCAGTTCTTC.

J is TRBJ2-1 and V is TRBV14; no definite D call. The V and J ends lost 4 bases and 10 bases respectively, with 11 bases between them. Germline lookup yields CDR1 SGHDN and CDR2 FVKESK. The CDR3 runs to 12 residues. In nucleotides, the CDR3 is TGTGCCAGCAGCCGACCAAATACGGAGCAGTTCTTC. Its protein product is CASSRPNTEQFF. Together with reference TRBV14 and TRBJ2-1, the CDR3 gives the full variable domain: EAGVTQFPSHSVIEKGQTVTLRCDPISGHDNLYWYRRVMGKEIKFLLHFVKESKQDESGMPNNRFLAERTGGTYSTLKVQPAELEDSGVYFCASSRPNTEQFFGPGTRLTVL.